The source of this T cell receptor (beta chain) is a study of cytomegalovirus exposure and HLA in healthy donors. In germline, CDR1 is SGHRS, CDR2 YFSETQ. With 0 bases removed from V and 4 bases from J, the gap between germline ends came to 13 bases. The CDR3 is made up of 16 amino acids. The PCR had 60 Vbeta and 13 Jbeta primers. The repertoire was sequenced with immunoSEQ multiplex PCR; TCRdb's copy has only in-frame clones and lacks some. The sample consists of over 100,000 clones, approximately 71% of them appearing once. Source material: PBMCs. The V and J genes are TRBV5-1 and TRBJ1-4, with D perhaps matching TRBD1 (5 bases). This receptor was obtained from a man aged 40-49 years in good health and CMV-seronegative. The CDR3 DNA reads as TGCGCCAGCAGCTTGGCCTCTTCAGGGTATAATGAAAAACTGTTTTTT. Its protein product is CASSLASSGYNEKLFF.